This is a list of T cell receptor beta chains from one sample in a study of blood T cell repertoires in COVID-19. This table comes from immunoSEQ multiplex PCR, and its TCRdb copy is limited to in-frame clones, with some not included. The profile shows about 150,000 clones, around 82% of them singletons. Material: peripheral blood. The receptor set was obtained from a woman older than 75 with acute or convalescent COVID-19. Each CDR3 is given without its conserved first and last residue. Fields, in order: V gene, CDR3 protein.

TRBV14 | ASSQVTGGTEAF
TRBV6-2/TRBV6-3 | ASSFWPVAGGGNEQF
TRBV4-1 | ASSQLTGYQETQY
TRBV19 | ASLPGQGASGELF
TRBV3-1/TRBV3-2 | ASSQHGTGGDQPQH
TRBV28 | ASSLAGEWAGELF
TRBV6-5 | AVGGGWNEKLF
TRBV28 | ASSPTGTFSLGSNQPQH
TRBV7-2 | ASRAPGGRGDTQY
TRBV6-5 | ASSRTGGPYNEQF
TRBV28 | ASSRDSTGLTYEQY
TRBV24-1 | ATSAGGASTDTQY
TRBV2 | ASSEATSGYT
TRBV29-1 | SVVRGLNTEAF
TRBV4-1 | ASSQDRSLKANYGYT
TRBV7-2 | ASSSQGPNTEAF
TRBV4-1 | ASSQVPGQGAKDT
TRBV7-9 | ASSLGGTSNYGYT
TRBV13 | ASSQTRNSPLH
TRBV10-1 | ASNKGQGISQPQH
TRBV7-7 | ASSLRRTSGGGTQETQY
TRBV18 | ASSQPPQGNYGYT
TRBV2 | ASSQENYGYT